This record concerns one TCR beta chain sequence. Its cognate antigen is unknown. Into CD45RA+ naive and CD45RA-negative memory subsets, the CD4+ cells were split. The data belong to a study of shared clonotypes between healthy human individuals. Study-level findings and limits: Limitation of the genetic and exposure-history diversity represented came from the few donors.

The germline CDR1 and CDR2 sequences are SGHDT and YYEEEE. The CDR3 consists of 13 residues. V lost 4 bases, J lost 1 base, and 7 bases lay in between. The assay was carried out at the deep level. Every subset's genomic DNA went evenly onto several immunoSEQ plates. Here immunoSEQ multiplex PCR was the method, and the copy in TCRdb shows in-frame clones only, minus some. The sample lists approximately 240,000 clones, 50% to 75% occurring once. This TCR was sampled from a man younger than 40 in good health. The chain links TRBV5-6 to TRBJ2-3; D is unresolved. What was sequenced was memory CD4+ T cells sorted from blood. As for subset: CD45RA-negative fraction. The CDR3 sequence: CASSAYRTDTQYF. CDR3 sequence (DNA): TGTGCCAGCAGCGCCTACCGCACAGATACGCAGTATTTT.